The 19 T cell receptor beta chains presented below share a single source sample, sequenced in a study of post-analysis software for immune sequencing data. Incorporated into the TCR beta cDNA libraries were unique molecular identifiers, which served to reduce PCR and sequencing biases. TCRdb reprocessed the PCR reads via MiXCR and lists one record per CDR3 protein. The sample lists about 800,000 distinct CDR3 sequences, about 32% occurring once. Regarding the study as a whole: About 5 TRBV segments appeared more often in patients than in controls, and TRBV5-6, TRBV5-1 and TRBV20-1 were among these.

Their specific antigens are unknown. The sample was blood. These receptors originate from a girl aged 5-17 years with multiple sclerosis.

This clonotype came up many times. This sequence joins TRBV5-4 and TRBJ1-2; perhaps TRBD1 as D (5 bases). The V end lost 0 bases, the J end lost 0 bases, and 9 bases lay between the germline ends. CDR1 and CDR2 from the germline V gene are SGHNT and YYREEE (reference sequence). This CDR3 spans 15 amino acids. The CDR3 here is CASSLEGRANYGYTF. The CDR3 DNA follows: TGTGCCAGCAGCTTGGAGGGACGGGCTAACTATGGCTACACCTTC.

The V and J genes are TRBV20-1 and TRBJ1-4; no definite D call. Germline CDR1 DFQATT, CDR2 SNEGSKA (reference sequence). CDR3 length equals 15 residues. The V gene lost 1 base and the J gene lost 0 bases, with 9 bases spanning the gap. The CDR3 reads CSARGVAATNEKLFF. DNA of the CDR3: TGCAGTGCTAGAGGTGTAGCAGCAACTAATGAAAAACTGTTTTTT.

This clonotype showed up just a few times. V is TRBV4-3 and J is TRBJ2-7, with D uncertain. V gave up 0 bases and J gave up 2 bases, with 11 bases separating them. Per the germline V gene, CDR1 is LGHNA and CDR2 is YSLEER. The CDR3 contains 15 residues. CDR3 sequence reads: CASSQDWARTYEQYF. Here the CDR3 DNA reads TGCGCCAGCAGCCAAGATTGGGCGCGAACCTACGAGCAGTACTTC.

The rearrangement uses TRBV21-1 and TRBJ1-5; the listed D gene, TRBD1, was not tested against the DNA. TRBV21-1 represents a pseudogene. The CDR3 totals 16 residues. The CDR3 bases are TGTGCCAGCAGCAAACTCCCGGCAGGGGTTGATCAGCCCCAGCATTTT. Its translation: CASSKLPAGVDQPQHF.

This clonotype was seen a handful of times. This chain joins TRBV18 and TRBJ1-1, with unresolved D. Trimming pared 1 base from V and 1 base from J, leaving 7 bases between. This CDR3 is built from 14 residues. Per germline, CDR1 KGHSH and CDR2 LQKENI. This CDR3 reads CASSPLPANTEAFF. Here the CDR3 DNA reads TGTGCCAGCTCACCACTCCCAGCGAACACTGAAGCTTTCTTT.

The V gene is TRBV7-2, the J gene TRBJ2-1; D remains ambiguous. CDR1 is SGHTA, CDR2 FQGNSA, per germline. The V and J ends lost 1 base and 4 bases respectively, with 8 bases between them. CDR3 length equals 14 residues. CDR3 coding DNA: TGTGCCAGCAGCTTAGAGAACCGATACAATGAGCAGTTCTTC. This sequence encodes CASSLENRYNEQFF.

This clonotype was counted a few times. This chain connects TRBV7-2 to TRBJ1-1, with a tentative D call TRBD1 (5 bases). The germline gives CDR1 SGHTA, CDR2 FQGNSA. The V end lost 4 bases, the J end lost 3 bases, and 15 bases lay between the germline ends. The CDR3 length is 15 residues. The CDR3 sequence: CASSSGSGDHTEAFF. The CDR3 nucleotides read TGTGCCAGCAGCTCCGGTTCGGGGGATCACACTGAAGCTTTCTTT.

The chain uses TRBV5-1 and TRBJ2-7; D uncertain. The CDR3 loop spans 13 amino acids. Deletions cut 4 bases from V and 2 bases from J, with 10 bases between. The germline V gene encodes CDR1 SGHRS and CDR2 YFSETQ. The CDR3 sequence: CASSLSLTYEQYF. The CDR3 bases are TGCGCCAGCAGCCTGTCCCTAACCTACGAGCAGTACTTC.

This clonotype was seen a handful of times. The rearrangement links TRBV29-1 to TRBJ1-1; 8 bases line up with TRBD1. Looked up from germline, CDR1 is SQVTM and CDR2 is ANQGSEA. J was trimmed by 6 bases and V by 4 bases; bases with no gene match: 16. This CDR3 has 16 residues. CDR3 in amino acids: CSVVYRDPDRDSEAFF. Written as DNA, the CDR3 is TGCAGCGTTGTCTATCGGGACCCGGACAGGGACTCTGAAGCTTTCTTT.

This clonotype was observed a handful of times. The chain has TRBV20-1 and TRBJ1-2; possibly TRBD1 for D (6 bases). V was cut by 3 bases and J by 4 bases, with 24 bases left in between. Germline V gene lookup returns CDR1 DFQATT and CDR2 SNEGSKA (reference sequence). The CDR3 contains 17 residues. CDR3 protein: CSASSPQLGDIGYGYTF. For the CDR3, the DNA is TGCAGTGCTAGTTCCCCCCAATTAGGGGACATAGGCTATGGCTACACCTTC.

V usage is TRBV6-5 and J usage is TRBJ1-2; no firm D call. The CDR3 loop spans 13 amino acids. Germline values: CDR1 MNHEY, CDR2 SVGAGI. Trimming removed 0 bases at V and 4 bases at J, with 6 bases between. This chain's CDR3 is CASSYSWVYGYTF. The CDR3 DNA reads as TGTGCCAGCAGTTACTCCTGGGTCTATGGCTACACCTTC.

This clonotype was seen only a few times. V and J are TRBV20-1 and TRBJ2-5; 12 positions match TRBD2. This CDR3 region has 18 residues. V lost 5 bases and J lost 3; bases outside the gene matches: 16. Germline V gene data show CDR1 as DFQATT and CDR2 as SNEGSKA (reference sequence). The CDR3 is CSAGTPSRTSGNKETQYF. In DNA, the CDR3 is TGCAGTGCTGGGACGCCGTCAAGGACTAGCGGGAATAAAGAGACCCAGTACTTC.

This chain joins TRBV10-3 and TRBJ2-7; the D call may be TRBD1 or TRBD2 (6 bases each). V was cut by 2 bases and J by 3 bases, with 11 bases left in between. The CDR3 loop spans 14 amino acids. The germline V gene encodes CDR1 ENHRY and CDR2 SYGVKD. CDR3 in amino acids: CAISEGRGGYEQYF. The CDR3 DNA is TGTGCCATCAGTGAGGGCAGGGGAGGCTACGAGCAGTACTTC.

This clonotype was seen only once. The chain joins TRBV20-1 to TRBJ1-1; D remains unclear. The CDR3 has 14 residues. Germline assignment: CDR1 DFQATT and CDR2 SNEGSKA (reference sequence). V lost 6 bases to trimming and J lost 1 base, with 15 bases between them. The CDR3 DNA sequence: TGCAGTGCCGGCTCGGGTCCTGGGAACACTGAAGCTTTCTTT. Residues: CSAGSGPGNTEAFF.

The sample holds one count of this clonotype. The chain is built from TRBV5-1 and TRBJ2-1; 9 nucleotides match TRBD2. With 0 bases clipped from V and 4 bases from J, the junction kept 11 bases outside the gene matches. This CDR3 has 18 residues. CDR1 SGHRS and CDR2 YFSETQ come from the germline V gene. CDR3 region: CASSLEALAGLRYNEQFF. The CDR3 DNA is TGCGCCAGCAGCTTGGAAGCGCTAGCGGGATTGAGGTACAATGAGCAGTTCTTC.

As for this clonotype: The junction and the germline gene differ at one end; a read error may be behind it. V is TRBV7-2 and J is TRBJ2-3, with D perhaps TRBD2 (6 bases). The germline V gene has CDR1 SGHTA and CDR2 FQGNSA. There are 16 residues in the CDR3. Written as DNA, the CDR3 is TGTGCCAGCAGCTCCCGGAGGGCTAGTAAGACAGATGCGCAGTATTTT. Translation: CASSSRRASKTDAQYF.

This clonotype was detected once. The chain is built from TRBV4-3 and TRBJ2-1; D is possibly TRBD2 (6 bases). Trimming shortened V by 1 base and J by 3 bases, and 13 bases separated the two germline ends. In germline, CDR1 is LGHNA, CDR2 YSLEER. The CDR3 has 16 residues. The CDR3 DNA is TGCGCCAGCAGCCAAGCCCGAGCGGGCCTCTACAATGAGCAGTTCTTC. Protein product: CASSQARAGLYNEQFF.

This clonotype has a handful of counts. The gene calls are TRBV20-1 and TRBJ1-5; 10 nucleotides line up with TRBD1. CDR1 and CDR2 (germline): DFQATT, SNEGSKA (reference sequence). The V segment lost 2 bases and the J segment 1 base; nucleotides outside the gene matches: 5. The CDR3 loop spans 16 amino acids. The CDR3 coding sequence is TGCAGTGCTAGACGACAGGGGGCTTGGAGCAATCAGCCCCAGCATTTT. Translating it yields CSARRQGAWSNQPQHF.

The chain carries TRBV21-1 and TRBJ2-5; TRBD1 is the table's D call, not checked against the DNA. TRBV21-1 is deemed a pseudogene. The length of the CDR3 is 17 residues. CDR3 nucleotide sequence: TGTGCCAGCAGCACGCGTCCGGGACAGCACCTAGGAGAGACCCAGTACTTC. It is translated as CASSTRPGQHLGETQYF.